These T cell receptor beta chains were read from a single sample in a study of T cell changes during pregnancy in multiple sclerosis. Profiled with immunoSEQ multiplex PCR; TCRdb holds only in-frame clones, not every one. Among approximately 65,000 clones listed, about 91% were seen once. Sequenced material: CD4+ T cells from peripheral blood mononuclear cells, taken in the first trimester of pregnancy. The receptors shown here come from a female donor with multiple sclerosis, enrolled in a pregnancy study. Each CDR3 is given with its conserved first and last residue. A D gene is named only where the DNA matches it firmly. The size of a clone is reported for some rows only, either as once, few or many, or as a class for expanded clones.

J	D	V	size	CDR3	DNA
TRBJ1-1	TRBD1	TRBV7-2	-	CASSSPGQGMGNTEAFF	TGTGCCAGCAGCTCACCGGGACAGGGGATGGGTAACACTGAAGCTTTCTTT
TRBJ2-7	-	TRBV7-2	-	CASRQSSYEQYF	TGTGCCAGCAGACAGAGCTCCTACGAGCAGTACTTC
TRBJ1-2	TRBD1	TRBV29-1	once	CSVETWTGPLGYGYTF	TGCAGCGTTGAAACCTGGACAGGCCCTTTAGGATATGGCTACACCTTC
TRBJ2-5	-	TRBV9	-	CASSVVGGETQYF	TGTGCCAGCAGCGTAGTCGGCGGAGAGACCCAGTACTTC
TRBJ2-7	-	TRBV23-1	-	CASRVGLASYEQYF	TGCGCCAGCAGGGTGGGGCTAGCGTCCTACGAGCAGTACTTC
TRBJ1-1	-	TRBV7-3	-	CASSLSRNTEAFF	TGTGCCAGCAGCTTATCTCGGAACACTGAAGCTTTCTTT
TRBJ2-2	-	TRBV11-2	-	CASSLVGGTGELFF	TGTGCCAGCAGCTTAGTAGGGGGCACCGGGGAGCTGTTTTTT
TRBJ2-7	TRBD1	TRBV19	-	CASSMAGQGLSASYEQYF	TGTGCCAGTAGTATGGCGGGACAGGGTTTATCGGCGTCCTACGAGCAGTACTTC
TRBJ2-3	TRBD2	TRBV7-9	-	CASSLVAGGTDTQYF	TGTGCCAGCAGCTTAGTAGCGGGGGGCACAGATACGCAGTATTTT
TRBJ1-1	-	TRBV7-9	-	CASSPGPGRGVMNTEAFF	TGTGCCAGCAGCCCTGGGCCTGGGAGGGGCGTAATGAACACTGAAGCTTTCTTT
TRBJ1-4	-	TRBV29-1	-	CSVRQGFTNEKLFF	TGCAGCGTCCGGCAGGGCTTTACTAATGAAAAACTGTTTTTT
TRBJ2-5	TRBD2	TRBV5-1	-	CASSFLAGVNQETQYF	TGCGCCAGCAGCTTCCTTGCGGGGGTTAATCAAGAGACCCAGTACTTC
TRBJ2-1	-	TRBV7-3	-	CASSLTRGLSSYNEQFF	TGTGCCAGCAGCTTAACGAGGGGGTTGAGCTCCTACAATGAGCAGTTCTTC
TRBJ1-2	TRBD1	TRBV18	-	CASSFETGYGYTF	TGTGCCAGCTCTTTCGAGACAGGGTACGGCTACACCTTC
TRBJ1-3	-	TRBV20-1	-	CSGRSGNTIYF	TGCAGCGGTCGGTCTGGAAACACCATATATTTT
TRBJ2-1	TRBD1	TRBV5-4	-	CASSPGTGSGHNEQFF	TGTGCCAGCAGCCCGGGGACAGGCTCGGGGCACAATGAGCAGTTCTTC